This T cell receptor beta chain was sequenced in a study of cytomegalovirus exposure and HLA in healthy donors. Broader study findings: Later analysis indicated greater clonal expansion among HLA-associated TCR beta chains than among equally common other chains. Among TCR beta chains, those listed as cytomegalovirus-associated numbered fewer than 200. Whilst most TCR sequences proved rare, a subset of public TCRs occurred across many donors.

A multiplex PCR was run with 60 Vbeta primers and 13 Jbeta primers. Measured with immunoSEQ multiplex PCR; TCRdb has only the in-frame clones, and not every one. The sample contains approximately 190,000 clones, around 83% of which appear only once. This clone was seen once. Its antigen is not identified. The specimen was PBMCs. The receptor was derived from a middle-aged man in good health and CMV-seropositive.

Written as DNA, the CDR3 is TGTGCCAGCAGTTACTCGCGCGGGCCCCTTCCCTACGAGCAGTACTTC. This encodes CASSYSRGPLPYEQYF. This chain links TRBV6-5 with TRBJ2-7; TRBD2 is a possible D gene (5 bases). This CDR3 comprises 16 residues. In germline, CDR1 is MNHEY, CDR2 SVGAGI. V was pared by 0 bases and J by 2 bases, with 14 bases between.